This passage covers 28 T cell receptor beta chains from one sample sequenced in a study of shared clonotypes between healthy human individuals. The naive CD8 population came from CD45RO-negative cells selected for CCR7, without terminally differentiated effector memory CD45RA+ cells. Assay used: immunoSEQ multiplex PCR; TCRdb lists only in-frame clones, some missing. The data contain about 590,000 clones, just under 97% of them singletons. Sequencing was done on a sample of naive CD8+ T cells sorted from blood. These receptors came from a woman between 25 and 40 years old in good health.

This chain connects TRBV10-1 to TRBJ2-1, with unresolved D. The germline V and J ends were trimmed by 2 bases and 6 bases, with 23 bases remaining between them. The CDR3 has 18 amino acids. Germline V CDR1 and CDR2: WNHNN, SYGVQD (reference sequence). Here the CDR3 reads CASSEIGRSNKLSNEQFF. CDR3 coding DNA: TGCGCCAGCAGTGAGATCGGACGCAGTAACAAATTGAGCAATGAGCAGTTCTTC.

This clone is a singleton in its sample. The V call is TRBV15, the J call TRBJ2-7; 15 bases fit TRBD2. Germline CDR1 and CDR2: LNHNV and YYDKDF (reference sequence). There are 18 residues in the CDR3. The trim removed 1 base at V and 3 bases at J, leaving 7 bases unmatched. CDR3 nucleotide sequence: TGTGCCACCAGCAGAGGACAGCCGGGACTAGCGGGAGGCTACGAGCAGTACTTC. This encodes CATSRGQPGLAGGYEQYF. Based on the CDR3 plus reference TRBV15 and TRBJ2-7, the full variable domain is DAMVIQNPRYQVTQFGKPVTLSCSQTLNHNVMYWYQQKSSQAPKLLFHYYDKDFNNEADTPDNFQSRRPNTSFCFLDIRSPGLGDTAMYLCATSRGQPGLAGGYEQYFGPGTRLTVT.

This clone was counted only a few times. The V gene is TRBV2, the J gene TRBJ2-1, with TRBD2 matching over 14 bases. The V gene's germline CDR1 is SNHLY and CDR2 FYNNEI. The CDR3 sequence is 16 residues long. Trimming at V came to 6 bases and at J to 0 bases, leaving 1 base not matched to a gene. DNA of the CDR3: TGTGCCAGCAGCGGGACTAGCGGGAGCTCCTACAATGAGCAGTTCTTC. Its translation is CASSGTSGSSYNEQFF.

This rearrangement joins TRBV5-4 to TRBJ2-7; 7 nucleotides line up with TRBD1. Germline V gene lookup returns CDR1 SGHNT and CDR2 YYREEE (reference sequence). The trim removed 4 bases at V and 3 bases at J, leaving 10 bases unmatched. The CDR3 is made up of 15 amino acids. CDR3 sequence (DNA): TGTGCCAGCAGCCCGGGACAGCCATACATCTACGAGCAGTACTTC. It yields the protein CASSPGQPYIYEQYF.

The chain recombines TRBV7-9 with TRBJ2-7; no reliable D call. Trimming left V 5 bases short and J 3 bases short, with 14 bases between. Germline V gene sequence: CDR1 SEHNR, CDR2 FQNEAQ (reference sequence). The CDR3 spans 14 residues. The CDR3 DNA reads TGTGCCAGCAGCGATCCCCGGATGATCTACGAGCAGTACTTC. This gives the protein CASSDPRMIYEQYF.

The CDR3 coding sequence is TGTGCCAGCAGCATAGAGACTAGCGGCTCCTACAATGAGCAGTTCTTC. This encodes CASSIETSGSYNEQFF. This chain connects TRBV9 to TRBJ2-1; the match to TRBD2 covers 9 bases. V shed 4 bases, J shed 0 bases, and the junction held 5 bases outside the gene matches. In germline, CDR1 is SGDLS, CDR2 YYNGEE. This CDR3 is 16 amino acids long.

This chain joins TRBV2 and TRBJ2-3; 8 bases line up with TRBD1. V lost 1 base, J lost 0 bases, and 3 bases stayed unmatched. CDR1 and CDR2 from the germline V gene are SNHLY and FYNNEI. The CDR3 runs 16 residues. The DNA for the CDR3 is TGTGCCAGCAGTGAAGGCACAGGGGGTAGCACAGATACGCAGTATTTT. It translates to CASSEGTGGSTDTQYF.

This clone was observed a single time. The chain joins TRBV4-2 to TRBJ2-7; TRBD2 agrees at 8 bases. CDR3 length equals 16 residues. The V gene end was trimmed by 0 bases and the J gene end by 2 bases; junction bases not matched to a gene: 6. Germline V gives CDR1 LGHNA, CDR2 YNFKEQ. The CDR3 here is CASSQERGRKAYEQYF. The CDR3 DNA sequence: TGTGCCAGCAGCCAAGAACGCGGGAGGAAGGCCTACGAGCAGTACTTC.

The rearrangement links TRBV27 to TRBJ1-1; D call uncertain. The CDR3 consists of 15 residues. Germline V gene sequence: CDR1 MNHEY, CDR2 SMNVEV (reference sequence). Between the trimmed V and J ends, which lost 0 bases and 1 base, there was a span of 9 bases. In nucleotides, the CDR3 is TGTGCCAGCAGTTTATCCATGGGAACGAACACTGAAGCTTTCTTT. It specifies CASSLSMGTNTEAFF.

The chain links TRBV7-2 to TRBJ2-7; the D gene could be TRBD1 or TRBD2 (5 bases each). V lost 5 bases and J 3 bases, leaving 11 bases between the germline ends. Germline CDR1 SGHTA, CDR2 FQGNSA. The CDR3 is made up of 13 amino acids. The CDR3 protein is CASSPGGGYEQYF. The CDR3 bases are TGTGCCAGCAGCCCCGGTGGGGGCTACGAGCAGTACTTC.

As DNA, the CDR3 is TGCGCCAGCAAGGGACAGGGTGGGAGGGCCTCCTACAATGAGCAGTTCTTC. This codes for CASKGQGGRASYNEQFF. This chain connects TRBV4-1 to TRBJ2-1; TRBD1 aligns across 9 bases. CDR3 size: 17 residues. The trim removed 7 bases at V and 0 bases at J, leaving 10 bases unmatched. Germline CDR1 MGHRA, CDR2 YSYEKL.

Only a few counts were recorded for this clone. The rearrangement joins TRBV30 to TRBJ1-1; D is uncertain. From germline, CDR1 is GTSNPN and CDR2 SVGIG (reference sequence). This CDR3 is 13 amino acids long. V lost 0 bases and J 5 bases, leaving 10 bases between the germline ends. CDR3 in DNA: TGTGCCTGGAGTGTAATCCCGGCGACTGAAGCTTTCTTT. Translating gives CAWSVIPATEAFF.

The chain is built from TRBV7-8 and TRBJ2-7, with D perhaps matching TRBD2 (6 bases). Germline V gene data show CDR1 as SGHVS and CDR2 as FQNEAQ. V gave up 8 bases and J gave up 4 bases, with 18 bases separating them. The CDR3 is made up of 14 amino acids. This CDR3 reads CASAEGLGGYEQYF. The CDR3 bases are TGTGCCAGCGCGGAGGGCCTAGGAGGGTACGAGCAGTACTTC. The full variable domain, its missing parts supplied by reference TRBV7-8 and TRBJ2-7, is GAGVSQSPRYKVAKRGQDVALRCDPISGHVSLFWYQQALGQGPEFLTYFQNEAQLDKSGLPSDRFFAERPEGSVSTLKIQRTQQEDSAVYLCASAEGLGGYEQYFGPGTRLTVT.

The chain links TRBV11-3 to TRBJ1-4; D not resolved. The germline gives CDR1 SGHNT, CDR2 YENEEA. The CDR3 is made up of 12 amino acids. Trimming shortened V by 4 bases and J by 5 bases, and 5 bases separated the two germline ends. The CDR3 nucleotides read TGTGCCAGCAGCTGGGCGAATGAAAAACTGTTTTTT. It specifies CASSWANEKLFF.

This rearrangement joins TRBV11-2 to TRBJ2-7, with 8 bases lining up with TRBD2. With V trimmed by 0 bases and J by 1 base, 5 bases remained unmatched. Germline V gene data show CDR1 as SGHAT and CDR2 as FQNNGV. This CDR3 is built from 16 residues. CDR3 protein: CASSLDLGGGSYEQYF. The DNA of the CDR3 is TGTGCCAGCAGCTTAGATCTGGGCGGGGGGTCCTACGAGCAGTACTTC. The full variable domain, completed using reference TRBV11-2 and TRBJ2-7, is EAGVAQSPRYKIIEKRQSVAFWCNPISGHATLYWYQQILGQGPKLLIQFQNNGVVDDSQLPKDRFSAERLKGVDSTLKIQPAKLEDSAVYLCASSLDLGGGSYEQYFGPGTRLTVT.

The rearrangement links TRBV27 to TRBJ2-1; D is unresolved. With 3 bases removed from V and 9 bases from J, the gap between germline ends came to 12 bases. The V gene's germline CDR1 is MNHEY and CDR2 SMNVEV (reference sequence). The CDR3 covers 13 residues. The CDR3: CASSLGSTIEQFF. As DNA, the CDR3 is TGTGCCAGCAGTTTGGGTAGCACGATTGAGCAGTTCTTC.

V usage is TRBV13 and J usage is TRBJ2-3; D is unresolved. The CDR3 is 18 amino acids. Trimming removed 7 bases at V and 0 bases at J, with 23 bases between. Germline V gives CDR1 PRHDT, CDR2 FYEKMQ (reference sequence). The CDR3 region is CASTGTDIGVTSTDTQYF. DNA of the CDR3: TGTGCCAGCACCGGAACCGACATTGGGGTTACTAGCACAGATACGCAGTATTTT.

The V gene is TRBV10-1, the J gene TRBJ2-1, with 8 nucleotides matching TRBD2. Trimming removed 3 bases from V and 5 bases from J; junction bases left unmatched: 15. Looked up from germline, CDR1 is WNHNN and CDR2 is SYGVQD (reference sequence). The CDR3 sequence is 18 residues long. CDR3 protein: CASSERLAGILGDNEQFF. The CDR3 DNA reads TGCGCCAGCAGTGAACGCCTAGCGGGCATCCTTGGGGACAATGAGCAGTTCTTC.

The chain has TRBV28 and TRBJ2-1; the D gene is possibly TRBD2 (6 bases). Trimming stripped 8 bases from V and 6 bases from J, with 20 bases between. Germline CDR1 reads MDHEN; CDR2 reads SYDVKM. This CDR3 comprises 15 residues. CDR3 DNA sequence: TGTGCCAGCGGGGAGACACCGGGACTTACCAATGAGCAGTTCTTC. This translates into CASGETPGLTNEQFF.

This clone occurred once. The chain carries TRBV7-9 and TRBJ2-7; D is possibly TRBD1 (5 bases). V shed 4 bases and J shed 2 bases, with 12 bases lying between them. The CDR3 runs 14 residues. Looked up from germline, CDR1 is SEHNR and CDR2 is FQNEAQ (reference sequence). CDR3: CASSSGSAAYEQYF. The CDR3 coding sequence is TGTGCCAGCAGCTCAGGGTCTGCCGCCTACGAGCAGTACTTC.

This chain connects TRBV7-6 to TRBJ2-5; D remains unclear. The CDR3 extends over 13 amino acids. CDR1 and CDR2 (germline): SGHVS, FNYEAQ. V was clipped by 1 base and J by 3 bases, with 6 bases between them. The CDR3 nucleotides are TGTGCCAGCAGCTTAGGTCCGAAAGAGACCCAGTACTTC. Protein sequence: CASSLGPKETQYF.

J is TRBJ2-2 and V is TRBV27; D is unresolved. This CDR3 spans 12 amino acids. Per germline, CDR1 MNHEY and CDR2 SMNVEV (reference sequence). The V end lost 6 bases, the J end lost 11 bases, and 13 bases lay between the germline ends. Here the CDR3 reads CASSTGRSELFF. In nucleotides, the CDR3 is TGTGCCAGCAGCACGGGCCGCTCAGAGCTGTTTTTT.

CDR3 protein: CATRTIPDSEQFF. The CDR3 DNA reads as TGTGCCACCAGAACCATACCGGACAGCGAGCAGTTCTTC. The chain recombines TRBV15 with TRBJ2-1, with a tentative D call TRBD1 (6 bases). CDR1 and CDR2 (germline): LNHNV, YYDKDF (reference sequence). Trimming stripped 6 bases from V and 10 bases from J, with 16 bases between. CDR3 size: 13 residues. Drawing the rest from reference TRBV15 and TRBJ2-1, the complete variable domain is DAMVIQNPRYQVTQFGKPVTLSCSQTLNHNVMYWYQQKSSQAPKLLFHYYDKDFNNEADTPDNFQSRRPNTSFCFLDIRSPGLGDTAMYLCATRTIPDSEQFFGPGTRLTVL.

The chain combines TRBV5-6 with TRBJ2-7; possible D gene TRBD1, 6 bases. This CDR3 has 14 residues. From germline, CDR1 is SGHDT and CDR2 YYEEEE. V was cut by 0 bases and J by 6 bases, with 13 bases left in between. CDR3 bases: TGTGCCAGCAGCTTGGGACAGGCGGTTGGCGAGCAGTACTTC. Encoded protein: CASSLGQAVGEQYF.

The gene calls are TRBV30 and TRBJ2-7, with D unresolved. V lost 4 bases to trimming and J lost 3 bases, with 10 bases between them. CDR1 is GTSNPN and CDR2 is SVGIG in the germline V gene (reference sequence). The CDR3 runs to 12 residues. CDR3 amino acids: CAWTQDGYEQYF. DNA of the CDR3: TGTGCCTGGACCCAGGACGGCTACGAGCAGTACTTC.

The CDR3 DNA reads as TGTGCCAGCAGTTACAGGGAAGGCAATCAGCCCCAGCATTTT. Translated: CASSYREGNQPQHF. The J gene is TRBJ1-5, the V gene TRBV6-5; D remains unclear. Germline CDR1 reads MNHEY; CDR2 reads SVGAGI. Trimming took 2 bases from V and 2 from J, leaving 7 bases between them. This CDR3 is 14 amino acids long.

J is TRBJ2-1 and V is TRBV11-3, with 7 positions matching TRBD2. The germline CDR1 and CDR2 sequences are SGHNT and YENEEA. The CDR3 loop spans 17 amino acids. J was trimmed by 4 bases and V by 1 base; bases with no gene match: 10. The CDR3 sequence is CASSLVVGREGYNEQFF. Written as DNA, the CDR3 is TGTGCCAGCAGCTTAGTGGTAGGGAGGGAAGGTTACAATGAGCAGTTCTTC.

This chain uses TRBV6-5 with TRBJ2-2, with D tentatively TRBD1 (6 bases). With 7 bases removed from V and 4 bases from J, the gap between germline ends came to 16 bases. Germline-derived CDR1 and CDR2 are MNHEY and SVGAGI. The CDR3 sequence is 15 residues long. The CDR3 region is CASISSTGITGELFF. CDR3 DNA: TGTGCCAGCATCTCCTCGACAGGCATCACCGGGGAGCTGTTTTTT.